The 21 T cell receptor beta chains given below trace back to one sample, sequenced in a study of human T cells and chemical hapten exposure. TCRdb recomputed calls from the RACE reads with MiXCR, one row per CDR3 protein. Of some 110,000 distinct CDR3 sequences listed, 30% to 35% are singletons. Noted time point: patch test 3, about 24 weeks after DPC sensitization. Treatment indicated: therapeutic diphenylcyclopropenone sensitization with weekly scalp DPC. The sequencing here drew on whole blood, taken in connection with sensitization to the hapten diphenylcyclopropenone (DPC). These receptors all come from a man aged 35 to 55 with alopecia areata. Some clones in this sample may be carry-over from other donors' samples.

V and J are TRBV10-3 and TRBJ1-1; 8 bases match TRBD1. CDR3 size: 13 residues. Looked up from germline, CDR1 is ENHRY and CDR2 is SYGVKD. After removal of 6 bases from V and 5 bases from J, the junction contained 5 bases not matched to a gene. In DNA, the CDR3 is TGTGCCATCAGCCTTACAGGGGGGACTGAAGCTTTCTTT. It encodes CAISLTGGTEAFF.

V and J are TRBV20-1 and TRBJ2-3; TRBD2 matches at 7 bases. The CDR3 runs 15 residues. Trimming took 8 bases from V and 3 from J; bases not matched to a gene: 14. Germline loops: CDR1 DFQATT, CDR2 SNEGSKA (reference sequence). The CDR3 region has the DNA TGCAGTATGCTGTCCGCTAGCGGAAAAACAGATACGCAGTATTTT. This encodes CSMLSASGKTDTQYF.

The V gene is TRBV7-2, the J gene TRBJ2-3, with TRBD2 matching over 8 bases. This CDR3 is built from 14 residues. CDR1 and CDR2 from the germline V gene are SGHTA and FQGNSA. J lost 1 base, V lost 5 bases, and 2 bases had no gene match. The CDR3 DNA reads TGTGCCAGCAGCCAGACTAGCGGCACAGATACGCAGTATTTT. Translation gives CASSQTSGTDTQYF.

This chain links TRBV6-5 with TRBJ2-7; 10 bases are shared with TRBD1. This CDR3 has 15 amino acids. The V gene end was trimmed by 7 bases and the J gene end by 4 bases; junction bases not matched to a gene: 10. CDR1 is MNHEY, CDR2 SVGAGI, per germline. DNA for the CDR3: TGTGCCAGCAACCCGGGACAGGGGCGCAGGTACGAGCAGTACTTC. This translates into CASNPGQGRRYEQYF.

This clonotype has a handful of counts. The J gene is TRBJ1-3, the V gene TRBV20-1, with TRBD1 as a possible D gene (5 bases). The germline gives CDR1 DFQATT, CDR2 SNEGSKA (reference sequence). The V and J ends lost 4 bases and 4 bases respectively, with 14 bases between them. The CDR3 is 14 amino acids. CDR3 sequence (DNA): TGCAGTGCTAAGGTTGGGGCAAGAGGAAACACCATATATTTT. Translation gives CSAKVGARGNTIYF.

This clonotype was detected once. This chain connects TRBV5-4 to TRBJ2-4; 9 nucleotides line up with TRBD1. The CDR3 is 14 residues long. The germline CDR1 and CDR2 sequences are SGHNT and YYREEE (reference sequence). The CDR3 spells CAWRGQGIKNIQYF. CDR3 nucleotides: TGTGCTTGGCGGGGACAGGGAATCAAAAACATTCAGTACTTC.

Many counts were recorded for this clonotype. The chain combines TRBV3-1 with TRBJ1-5; D is possibly TRBD1 (5 bases). The CDR3 has 16 amino acids. Germline CDR1 and CDR2: LGHDT and YNNKEL (reference sequence). V was trimmed by 3 bases and J by 3 bases, leaving 15 bases between them. This chain's CDR3 is CASSHPGRDFNQPQHF. CDR3 sequence (DNA): TGTGCCAGCAGCCATCCTGGCAGGGACTTCAATCAGCCCCAGCATTTT.

In this sample, this clonotype turned up a few times. The V call is TRBV27, the J call TRBJ2-1; D unclear. The length of the CDR3 is 13 residues. In germline, CDR1 is MNHEY, CDR2 SMNVEV (reference sequence). V was shortened by 5 bases and J by 10 bases, with 15 bases between the two germline ends. DNA for the CDR3: TGTGCCAGCAGTATTTGGTACGGAGAAGAGCAGTTCTTC. Protein: CASSIWYGEEQFF.

In this sample, this clonotype turned up a few times. The V gene is TRBV6-2 or TRBV6-3, the J gene TRBJ1-1; D gene ambiguous. The germline V and J ends were trimmed by 2 bases and 1 base, with 11 bases remaining between them. This CDR3 is built from 15 residues. Germline loops: CDR1 MNHEY, CDR2 SVGEGT. The chain's CDR3 is CASSYGEVKNTEAFF. CDR3 DNA: TGTGCCAGCAGTTACGGAGAGGTGAAGAACACTGAAGCTTTCTTT.

The rearrangement joins TRBV6-2 or TRBV6-3 to TRBJ2-5, with D possibly matching TRBD2 (5 bases). The CDR3 is 11 residues long. Looked up from germline, CDR1 is MNHEY and CDR2 is SVGEGT. V was shortened by 6 bases and J by 5 bases, with 7 bases between the two germline ends. The CDR3 DNA reads TGTGCCAGCAGAACGGGGGAGACCCAGTACTTC. This translates into CASRTGETQYF.

This clonotype has more than one count but fewer than ten. The V and J genes are TRBV6-6 and TRBJ2-5, with 8 bases that match TRBD1. The CDR3 is made up of 16 amino acids. The V segment lost 0 bases and the J segment 2 bases; nucleotides outside the gene matches: 5. Germline V gene sequence: CDR1 MNHNY, CDR2 SVGAGI (reference sequence). The CDR3 region is CASSYSTQGAQETQYF. CDR3 DNA: TGTGCCAGCAGTTACTCCACTCAGGGGGCTCAAGAGACCCAGTACTTC.

The chain recombines TRBV6-5 with TRBJ2-7, with 9 bases aligning to TRBD2. The junction had 8 bases not matched to a gene; V was cut back by 2 bases and J by 0 bases. Germline assignment: CDR1 MNHEY and CDR2 SVGAGI. The CDR3 is 17 residues long. The CDR3 sequence is CASSYRAGGRPSYEQYV. CDR3 DNA: TGTGCCAGCAGTTACCGTGCGGGAGGGCGCCCCTCCTACGAGCAGTACGTC.

The V gene is TRBV21-1, the J gene TRBJ2-1. TRBV21-1 has pseudogene status. This CDR3 region has 10 residues. The CDR3 is CASIVDEQFF. In DNA, the CDR3 is TGTGCCAGCATTGTCGATGAGCAGTTCTTC.

This clonotype was detected only a few times. Germline and junction disagree at one end, which may indicate a read error. The chain is built from TRBV5-1 and TRBJ2-1; possibly TRBD2 for D (6 bases). The CDR3 runs to 12 residues. Per germline, CDR1 SGHRS and CDR2 YFSETQ. The CDR3 DNA reads TGCGCGAGCATGGGGACGGGGGATGAGCAGTTCTTC. As protein: CASMGTGDEQFF. The whole variable domain, filled in from reference TRBV5-1 and TRBJ2-1, reads KAGVTQTPRYLIKTRGQQVTLSCSPISGHRSVSWYQQTPGQGLQFLFEYFSETQRNKGNFPGRFSGRQFSNSRSEMNVSTLELGDSALYLCASMGTGDEQFFGPGTRLTVL.

In its sample, this clonotype was seen a few times. The gene calls are TRBV6-1 and TRBJ2-7; 10 bases line up with TRBD1. The CDR3 has 14 amino acids. J lost 2 bases, V lost 11 bases, and 9 bases had no gene match. CDR1 and CDR2 from the germline V gene are MNHNS and SASEGT. The CDR3, as DNA: TGTGCCGTTGGGGGGACAGGGGTCCCCTACGAGCAGTACGTC. Translation gives CAVGGTGVPYEQYV.

This clonotype occurred a few times. The V gene is TRBV6-5, the J gene TRBJ2-7; no firm D call. Germline loops: CDR1 MNHEY, CDR2 SVGAGI. V was shortened by 6 bases and J by 4 bases, with 19 bases between the two germline ends. The CDR3 spans 15 residues. As DNA, the CDR3 is TGTGCCAGCAGGTTGCGTGGTATAGTCCTATACGAGCAGTACGTC. Its protein product is CASRLRGIVLYEQYV.

This clonotype was counted a few times. The V and J genes are TRBV12-3 or TRBV12-4 and TRBJ2-3; TRBD2 matches 7 bases. The CDR3 length is 16 residues. J was trimmed by 3 bases and V by 2 bases; bases with no gene match: 8. CDR3 bases: TGTGCCAGCAGTTTATCGGGAGGTGCAGAGACAGATACGCAGTATTTT. This translates into CASSLSGGAETDTQYF.

This chain joins TRBV7-9 and TRBJ1-5; 8 nucleotides align to TRBD1. Germline V gene lookup returns CDR1 SEHNR and CDR2 FQNEAQ (reference sequence). V lost 8 bases, J lost 6 bases, and 9 bases stayed unmatched. The CDR3 sequence is 14 residues long. CDR3 protein: CASGTQGAGQPQHF. CDR3 nucleotides: TGTGCCAGCGGTACTCAGGGGGCTGGTCAGCCCCAGCATTTT.

J is TRBJ2-1 and V is TRBV2; possibly TRBD1 for D (5 bases). There are 16 residues in the CDR3. The V and J ends lost 3 bases and 9 bases respectively, with 21 bases between them. Germline CDR1 SNHLY, CDR2 FYNNEI. The CDR3, as DNA: TGTGCCAGCAGTGATTCCAGGGCCATAGAGGCAAGTGAGCAGTTCTTC. This encodes CASSDSRAIEASEQFF. Full variable domain (missing parts from reference TRBV2 and TRBJ2-1): EPEVTQTPSHQVTQMGQEVILRCVPISNHLYFYWYRQILGQKVEFLVSFYNNEISEKSEIFDDQFSVERPDGSNFTLKIRSTKLEDSAMYFCASSDSRAIEASEQFFGPGTRLTVL.

The chain uses TRBV20-1 and TRBJ1-2, with 10 bases lining up with TRBD1. This CDR3 region has 13 residues. V shed 4 bases, J shed 5 bases, and the junction held 4 bases outside the gene matches. Germline values: CDR1 DFQATT, CDR2 SNEGSKA (reference sequence). This chain's CDR3 is CSATDRGVYGYTF. As DNA, the CDR3 is TGCAGTGCTACGGACAGGGGGGTTTATGGCTACACCTTC.

This clonotype has only a few counts. This chain links TRBV7-2 with TRBJ2-3; 10 positions agree with TRBD2. The germline gives CDR1 SGHTA, CDR2 FQGNSA. The length of the CDR3 is 14 residues. With V trimmed by 3 bases and J by 6 bases, 3 bases remained unmatched. In DNA form, the CDR3 reads TGTGCCAGCAGCTTGGGACTAGCGTGGGATACGCAGTATTTT. Its translation is CASSLGLAWDTQYF.